The present T cell receptor (beta chain) was sequenced within a study of human T cells and chemical hapten exposure. Library preparation tagged each individual cDNA molecule with a unique molecular identifier. TCRdb reprocessed the RACE reads via MiXCR and lists one record per CDR3 protein. In the table there are 300,000 to 400,000 distinct CDR3 sequences, 5.1% of which are singletons. This sample's time point: pre-sensitization, week 0. Documented treatment: therapeutic diphenylcyclopropenone sensitization with weekly scalp DPC. This clonotype came up many times. The input for sequencing was whole blood, taken in connection with sensitization to the hapten diphenylcyclopropenone (DPC). The receptor comes from a woman in her forties or fifties with alopecia areata. Some clones in this sample may be carry-over from other donors' samples.

CDR3 DNA: TGTGCCAGCAGCAAGGGACTAGCGGGGACCGGGGAGCTGTTTTTT. Its protein product is CASSKGLAGTGELFF. The V and J genes are TRBV6-5 and TRBJ2-2, with 13 bases lining up with TRBD2. The CDR3 is made up of 15 amino acids. Germline CDR1 reads MNHEY; CDR2 reads SVGAGI. J was trimmed by 5 bases and V by 6 bases; bases with no gene match: 3.